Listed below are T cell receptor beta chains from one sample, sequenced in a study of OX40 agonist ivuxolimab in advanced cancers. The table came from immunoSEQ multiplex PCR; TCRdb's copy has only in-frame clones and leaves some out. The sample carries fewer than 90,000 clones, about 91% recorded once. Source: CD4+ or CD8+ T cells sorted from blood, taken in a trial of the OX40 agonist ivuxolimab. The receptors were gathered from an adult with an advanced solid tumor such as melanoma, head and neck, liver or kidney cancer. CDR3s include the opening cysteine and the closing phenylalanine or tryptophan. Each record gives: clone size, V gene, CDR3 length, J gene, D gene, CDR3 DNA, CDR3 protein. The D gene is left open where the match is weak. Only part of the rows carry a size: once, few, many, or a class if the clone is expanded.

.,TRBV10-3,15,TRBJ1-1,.,TGTGCCACTGGAGGGAGGGCCATGTTGAACACTGAAGCTTTCTTT,CATGGRAMLNTEAFF
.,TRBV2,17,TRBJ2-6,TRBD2,TGTGCCAGCACGGGACTAGCGGGAAGCTCTGGGGCCAACGTCCTGACTTTC,CASTGLAGSSGANVLTF
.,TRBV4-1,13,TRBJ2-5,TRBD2,TGCGCCAGCAGCCGTGGACTAGGAGAGACCCAGTACTTC,CASSRGLGETQYF
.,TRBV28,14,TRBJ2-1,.,TGTGCCAGTGGAGGGGCAGCCTTCGTCAATGAGCAGTTCTTC,CASGGAAFVNEQFF
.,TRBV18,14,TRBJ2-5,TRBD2,TGTGCCAGCTCACCCAGGCTAGCGGAAGAGACCCAGTACTTC,CASSPRLAEETQYF
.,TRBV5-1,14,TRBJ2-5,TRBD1,TGCGCCAGCAGCTTAGACAGGGCCCAAGAGACCCAGTACTTC,CASSLDRAQETQYF
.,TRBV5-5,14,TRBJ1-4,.,TGTGCCAGCAGCTTGGTCGGTATTAATGAAAAACTGTTTTTT,CASSLVGINEKLFF
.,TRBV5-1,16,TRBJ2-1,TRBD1,TGCGCCAGCAGCTTGGCGGCGCAGGGGGCAGGCAATGAGCAGTTCTTC,CASSLAAQGAGNEQFF
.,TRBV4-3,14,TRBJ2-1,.,TGCGCCAGCAGCCAAGTCGGCGGGGTCAATGAGCAGTTCTTC,CASSQVGGVNEQFF
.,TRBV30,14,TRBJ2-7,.,TGTGCCTGGAGTCTCAGAGGGCTCTCCTACGAGCAGTACTTC,CAWSLRGLSYEQYF
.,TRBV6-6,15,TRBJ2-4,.,TGTGCCAGCAGCCCCCCTGGGGTAGCCAAAAACATTCAGTACTTC,CASSPPGVAKNIQYF
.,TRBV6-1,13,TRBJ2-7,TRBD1,TGTGCCAGCAGTAAACCAACAGGGGACGAGCAGTACTTC,CASSKPTGDEQYF
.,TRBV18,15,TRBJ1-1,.,TGTGCCAGCTCACCACCACTAAGGCTGGGGACTGAAGCTTTCTTT,CASSPPLRLGTEAFF
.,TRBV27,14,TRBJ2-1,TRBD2,TGTGCCAGCAGTCCGTGGACTAGCGGGAATGAGCAGTTCTTC,CASSPWTSGNEQFF
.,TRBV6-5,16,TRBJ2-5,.,TGTGCCAGCAGTTACTCGATTCCTTCAGGGGTAGAGACCCAGTACTTC,CASSYSIPSGVETQYF
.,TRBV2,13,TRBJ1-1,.,TGTGCCAGCAGGGGAATGGGGAACACTGAAGCTTTCTTT,CASRGMGNTEAFF
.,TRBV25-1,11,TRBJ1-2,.,TGTGCCAGCTCTAGGGGCTATGGCTACACCTTC,CASSRGYGYTF
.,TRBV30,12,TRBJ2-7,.,TGTGCCTGGATAACAGGTTCCTACGAGCAGTACTTC,CAWITGSYEQYF
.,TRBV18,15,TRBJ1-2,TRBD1,TGTGCCAGCTCACCAAGGCAGGGGACAGATGGTGGATTCACCTTC,CASSPRQGTDGGFTF
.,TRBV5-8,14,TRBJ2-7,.,TGTGCCAGCAGCTTGTGGGGGAAGAAGCTCGAGCAGTACTTC,CASSLWGKKLEQYF
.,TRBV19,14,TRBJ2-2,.,TGTGCCAGTAGTATAGTCCCTCCGCAAGGGGAGCTGTTTTTT,CASSIVPPQGELFF
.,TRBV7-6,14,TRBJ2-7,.,TGTGCCAGCAGCCCCTCCGGGGGCCGGTACGAGCAGTACTTC,CASSPSGGRYEQYF
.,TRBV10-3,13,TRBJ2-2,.,TGTGCCATCAGTGGACCCACCTTCGGGGAGCTGTTTTTT,CAISGPTFGELFF
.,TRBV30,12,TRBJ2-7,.,TGTGCCTGGAGTTTAAACGCGGGCGAGCAGTACTTC,CAWSLNAGEQYF
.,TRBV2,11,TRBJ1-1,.,TGTGCCAGCAGATATACCGGGGGAGCTTTCTTT,CASRYTGGAFF
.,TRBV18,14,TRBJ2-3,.,TGTGCCAGCTCACGAGACCCGGCGGCAGATACGCAGTATTTT,CASSRDPAADTQYF
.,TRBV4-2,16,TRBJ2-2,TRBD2,TGTGCCAGCAGCCAAATAGCGGGAGTAGGGACCGGGGAGCTGTTTTTT,CASSQIAGVGTGELFF
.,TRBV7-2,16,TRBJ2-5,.,TGTGCCAGCAGCTTAGCGCCCCAGGGTATCCAAGAGACCCAGTACTTC,CASSLAPQGIQETQYF
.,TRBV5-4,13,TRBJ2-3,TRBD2,TGTGCCACCGTAGCGGGGAGCACAGATACGCAGTATTTT,CATVAGSTDTQYF
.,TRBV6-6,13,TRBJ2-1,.,TGTGCCAGCGTTGCGGGGGCGAGGAATGAGCAGTTCTTC,CASVAGARNEQFF
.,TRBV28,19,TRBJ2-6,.,TGTGCCAGCAGTTTAAAGGGGCTCCCAGGGACCTCTGGGGCCAACGTCCTGACTTTC,CASSLKGLPGTSGANVLTF
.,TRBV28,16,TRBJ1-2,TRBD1,TGTGCCAGCAGGCAAACCTGGGACAGACGAACGGGAGGCTACACCTTC,CASRQTWDRRTGGYTF
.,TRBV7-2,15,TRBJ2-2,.,TGTGCCAGCAGCTTAGCGGTTTTCATCGGCGGGGAGCTGTTTTTT,CASSLAVFIGGELFF
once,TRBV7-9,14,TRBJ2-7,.,TGTGCCAGCAGCTTGGGGACTGCCGCCTACGAGCAGTACTTC,CASSLGTAAYEQYF
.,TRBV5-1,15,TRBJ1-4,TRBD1,TGCGCCAGCAAAGCACGGACAGGGCTTAATGAAAAACTGTTTTTT,CASKARTGLNEKLFF
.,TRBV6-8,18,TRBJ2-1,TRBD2,TGTGCCAGCAGGAACTATTCGGCGATCAGACTAGCTTTCGATGAGCAGTTCTTC,CASRNYSAIRLAFDEQFF
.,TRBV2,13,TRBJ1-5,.,TGTGCCAGCAGTGAAGGATTCGGTCAGCCCCAGCATTTT,CASSEGFGQPQHF
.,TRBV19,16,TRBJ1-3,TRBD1,TGTGCCAGTAGTAACCGACAGGGTTACTCTGGAAACACCATATATTTT,CASSNRQGYSGNTIYF
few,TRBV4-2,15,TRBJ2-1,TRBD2,TGTGCCAGCAGCCAAGATCAAGCGGGAGCTTCTGAGCAGTTCTTC,CASSQDQAGASEQFF
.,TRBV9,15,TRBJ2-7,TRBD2,TGTGCCAGCAGCGAGGGGACTAGCGGACCCTACGAGCAGTACTTC,CASSEGTSGPYEQYF
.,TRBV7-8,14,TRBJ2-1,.,TGTGCCAGCAGCTTACCCAGCTCCTACAATGAGCAGTTCTTC,CASSLPSSYNEQFF
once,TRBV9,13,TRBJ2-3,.,TGTGCCAGCAGCGTCCGGTACACAGATACGCAGTATTTT,CASSVRYTDTQYF
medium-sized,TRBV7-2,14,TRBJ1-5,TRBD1,TGTGCCAGCAGCGTATACAGGGGGGAGCAGCCCCAGCATTTT,CASSVYRGEQPQHF
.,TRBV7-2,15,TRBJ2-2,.,TGTGCCAGCAGCCAAGACCATTACGGGACCGGGGAGCTGTTTTTT,CASSQDHYGTGELFF
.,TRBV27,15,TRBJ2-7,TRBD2,TGTGCCAGCAGACCAACTAGCGGGAGGGCTTACGAGCAGTACTTC,CASRPTSGRAYEQYF
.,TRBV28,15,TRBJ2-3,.,TGTGCCAGCAGTTTTGAGGGCACTAGCACAGATACGCAGTATTTT,CASSFEGTSTDTQYF
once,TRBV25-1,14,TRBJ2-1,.,TGTGCCAGCAGTGAATCGCCTCGATCTGGTGAGCAGTTCTTC,CASSESPRSGEQFF
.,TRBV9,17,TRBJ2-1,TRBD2,TGTGCCAGCAGCCCCCTAGGGGGGGCGGGGGGCCAAAATGAGCAGTTCTTC,CASSPLGGAGGQNEQFF
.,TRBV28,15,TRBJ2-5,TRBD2,TGTGCCAGCAGTCCGATCCTAGCGGGATTAGAGACCCAGTACTTC,CASSPILAGLETQYF
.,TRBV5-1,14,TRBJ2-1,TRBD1,TGCGCCAGCAGCAACGGACAGGGCCCCCCCGAGCAGTTCTTC,CASSNGQGPPEQFF
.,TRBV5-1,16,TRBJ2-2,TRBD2,TGCGCCAGCAGGAAACTAGCGGGAGAGATCACCGGGGAGCTGTTTTTT,CASRKLAGEITGELFF
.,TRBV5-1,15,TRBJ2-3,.,TGCGCCAGCAGCTTAGACAGTTTCTCCACAGATACGCAGTATTTT,CASSLDSFSTDTQYF
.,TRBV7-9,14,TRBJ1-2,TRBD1,TGTGCCAGCAGCTTGGGGGACAGGACTTATGGCTACACCTTC,CASSLGDRTYGYTF